This TCR beta chain was recovered during a study of blood T cell repertoires in COVID-19. Germline loops: CDR1 LGHNA, CDR2 YSLEER. V lost 1 base and J 5 bases, leaving 14 bases between the germline ends. The CDR3 runs 16 residues. Profiling relied on immunoSEQ multiplex PCR, and the TCRdb table lists in-frame clones only, not all of them. The table shows fewer than 300,000 clones, with about 88% occurring only once. This receptor was identified in a woman between 40 and 55 years old who had recovered from COVID-19. Material for sequencing was peripheral blood. The gene calls are TRBV4-3 and TRBJ1-4, with a tentative D call TRBD1 (5 bases). The CDR3 nucleotides read TGCGCCAGCAGCCAAGTGGGGCGGGGTGGGAATGAAAAACTGTTTTTT. As protein: CASSQVGRGGNEKLFF.